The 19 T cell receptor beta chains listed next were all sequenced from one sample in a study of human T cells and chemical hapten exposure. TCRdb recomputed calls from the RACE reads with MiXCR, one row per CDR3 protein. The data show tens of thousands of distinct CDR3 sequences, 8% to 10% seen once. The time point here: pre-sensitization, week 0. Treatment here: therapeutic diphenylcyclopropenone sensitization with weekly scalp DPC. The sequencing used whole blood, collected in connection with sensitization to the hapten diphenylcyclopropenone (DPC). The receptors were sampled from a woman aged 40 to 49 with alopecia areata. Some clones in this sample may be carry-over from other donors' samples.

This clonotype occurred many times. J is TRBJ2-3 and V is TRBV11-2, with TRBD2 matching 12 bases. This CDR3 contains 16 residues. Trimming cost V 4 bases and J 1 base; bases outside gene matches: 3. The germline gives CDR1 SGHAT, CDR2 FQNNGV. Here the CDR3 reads CASSSTSGGRTDTQYF. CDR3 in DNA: TGTGCCAGCAGCTCGACTAGCGGGGGACGCACAGATACGCAGTATTTT.

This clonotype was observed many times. The chain's CDR3 is CASSYSGLYNEQFF. The CDR3 DNA is TGTGCCAGCAGTTACTCAGGCTTATACAATGAGCAGTTCTTC. The chain joins TRBV6-2 or TRBV6-3 to TRBJ2-1; the D is unclear. Per germline, CDR1 MNHEY and CDR2 SVGEGT. The CDR3 is 14 amino acids. With 0 bases removed from V and 4 bases from J, the gap between germline ends came to 7 bases.

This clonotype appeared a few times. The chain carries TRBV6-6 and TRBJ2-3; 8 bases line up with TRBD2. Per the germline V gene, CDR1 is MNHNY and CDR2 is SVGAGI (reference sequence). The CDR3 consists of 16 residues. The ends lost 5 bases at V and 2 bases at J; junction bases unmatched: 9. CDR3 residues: CASSTSGGAYTDTQYF. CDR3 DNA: TGTGCCAGCAGTACATCCGGGGGGGCCTACACAGATACGCAGTATTTT.

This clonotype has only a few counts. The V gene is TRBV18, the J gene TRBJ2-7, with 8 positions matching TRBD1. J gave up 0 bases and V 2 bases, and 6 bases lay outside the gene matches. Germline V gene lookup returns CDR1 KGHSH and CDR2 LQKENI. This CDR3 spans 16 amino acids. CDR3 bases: TGTGCCAGCTCACCAGCCGGGACAGGAACCTCCTACGAGCAGTACTTC. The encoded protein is CASSPAGTGTSYEQYF.

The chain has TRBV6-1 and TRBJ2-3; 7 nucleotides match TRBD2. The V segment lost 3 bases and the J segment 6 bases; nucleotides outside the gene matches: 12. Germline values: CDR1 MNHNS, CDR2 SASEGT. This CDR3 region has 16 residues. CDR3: CASSEDTGGRPDTQYF. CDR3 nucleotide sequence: TGTGCCAGCAGTGAGGATACAGGCGGGAGACCGGATACGCAGTATTTT.

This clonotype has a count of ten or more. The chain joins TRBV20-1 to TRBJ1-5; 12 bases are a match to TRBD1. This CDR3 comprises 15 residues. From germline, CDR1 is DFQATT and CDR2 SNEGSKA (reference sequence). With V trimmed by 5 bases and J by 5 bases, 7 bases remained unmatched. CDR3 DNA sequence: TGCAGTGCTGTTGAGTGGGACAGGGGGCATCAGCCCCAGCATTTT. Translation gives CSAVEWDRGHQPQHF.

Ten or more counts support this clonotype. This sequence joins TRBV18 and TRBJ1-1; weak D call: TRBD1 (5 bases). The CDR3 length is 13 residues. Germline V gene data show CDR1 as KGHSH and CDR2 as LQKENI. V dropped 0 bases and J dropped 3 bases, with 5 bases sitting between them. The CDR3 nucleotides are TGTGCCAGCTCACCACCGGGGGACACTGAAGCTTTCTTT. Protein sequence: CASSPPGDTEAFF.

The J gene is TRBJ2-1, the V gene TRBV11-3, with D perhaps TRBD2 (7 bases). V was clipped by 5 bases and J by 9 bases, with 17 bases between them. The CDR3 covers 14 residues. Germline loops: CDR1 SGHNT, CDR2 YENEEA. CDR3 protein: CASSPGRGAGEQFF. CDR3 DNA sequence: TGTGCCAGCAGCCCGGGACGGGGGGCGGGTGAGCAGTTCTTC. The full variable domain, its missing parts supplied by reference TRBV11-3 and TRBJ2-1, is EAGVVQSPRYKIIEKKQPVAFWCNPISGHNTLYWYLQNLGQGPELLIRYENEEAVDDSQLPKDRFSAERLKGVDSTLKIQPAELGDSAVYLCASSPGRGAGEQFFGPGTRLTVL.

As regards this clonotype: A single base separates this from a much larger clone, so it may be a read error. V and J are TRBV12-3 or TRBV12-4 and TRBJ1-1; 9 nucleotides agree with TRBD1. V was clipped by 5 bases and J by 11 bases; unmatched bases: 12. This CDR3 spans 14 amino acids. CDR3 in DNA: TGTGCCAGCAGTCCCCTAGTACAGGGGGCGGTCGCTTTCTTT. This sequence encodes CASSPLVQGAVAFF.

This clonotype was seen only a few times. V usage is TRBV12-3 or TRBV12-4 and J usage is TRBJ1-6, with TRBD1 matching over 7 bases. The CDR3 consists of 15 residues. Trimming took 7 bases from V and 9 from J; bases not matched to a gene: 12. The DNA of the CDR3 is TGTGCCAGCAAAGCCGCGGCAGGGGGGATTTCACCCCTCCACTTT. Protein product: CASKAAAGGISPLHF.

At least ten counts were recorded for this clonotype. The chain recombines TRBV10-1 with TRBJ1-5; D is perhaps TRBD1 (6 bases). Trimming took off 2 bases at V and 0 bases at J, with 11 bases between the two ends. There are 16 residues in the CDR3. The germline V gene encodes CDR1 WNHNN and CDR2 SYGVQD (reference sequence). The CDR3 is CASSELDSLSNQPQHF. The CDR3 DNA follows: TGCGCCAGCAGTGAGCTGGACAGCCTTAGCAATCAGCCCCAGCATTTT.

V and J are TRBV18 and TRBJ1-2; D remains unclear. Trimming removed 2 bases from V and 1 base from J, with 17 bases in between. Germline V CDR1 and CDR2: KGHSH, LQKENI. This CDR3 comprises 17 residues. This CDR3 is CASSPFLITPDNYGYTF. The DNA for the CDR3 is TGTGCCAGCTCACCATTCCTTATTACCCCGGATAACTATGGCTACACCTTC.

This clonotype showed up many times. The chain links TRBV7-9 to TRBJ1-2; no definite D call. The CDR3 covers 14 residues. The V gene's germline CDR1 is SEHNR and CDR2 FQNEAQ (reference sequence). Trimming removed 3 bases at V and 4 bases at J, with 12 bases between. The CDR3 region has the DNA TGTGCCAGCAGCTTGTCAACCGTGGCCTATGGCTACACCTTC. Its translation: CASSLSTVAYGYTF.

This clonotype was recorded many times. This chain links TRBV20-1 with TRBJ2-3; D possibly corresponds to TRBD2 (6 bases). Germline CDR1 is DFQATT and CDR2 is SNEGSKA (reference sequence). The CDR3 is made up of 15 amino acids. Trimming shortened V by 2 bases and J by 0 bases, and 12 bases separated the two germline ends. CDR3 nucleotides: TGCAGTGCTAGATCGAGACTAGGAAGCACAGATACGCAGTATTTT. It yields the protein CSARSRLGSTDTQYF.

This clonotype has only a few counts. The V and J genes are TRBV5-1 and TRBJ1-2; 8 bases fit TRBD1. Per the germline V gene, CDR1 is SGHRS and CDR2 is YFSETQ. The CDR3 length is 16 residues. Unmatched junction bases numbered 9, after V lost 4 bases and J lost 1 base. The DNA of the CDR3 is TGCGCCAGCAGCGTGGGATACAGGGGGAGTAACTATGGCTACACCTTC. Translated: CASSVGYRGSNYGYTF. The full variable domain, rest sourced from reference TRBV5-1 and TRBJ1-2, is KAGVTQTPRYLIKTRGQQVTLSCSPISGHRSVSWYQQTPGQGLQFLFEYFSETQRNKGNFPGRFSGRQFSNSRSEMNVSTLELGDSALYLCASSVGYRGSNYGYTFGSGTRLTVV.

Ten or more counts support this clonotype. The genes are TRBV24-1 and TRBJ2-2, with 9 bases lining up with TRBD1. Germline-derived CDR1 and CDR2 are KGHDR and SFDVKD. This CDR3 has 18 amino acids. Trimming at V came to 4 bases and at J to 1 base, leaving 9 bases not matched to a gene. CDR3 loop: CATSEQGNRGQNTGELFF. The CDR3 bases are TGTGCCACCAGTGAACAAGGGAACAGGGGGCAGAACACCGGGGAGCTGTTTTTT.

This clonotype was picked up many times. The CDR3 bases are TGCAGTGCAAGGGACAGGGGGCTCAACACTGAAGCTTTCTTT. It encodes CSARDRGLNTEAFF. The V and J genes are TRBV20-1 and TRBJ1-1; TRBD1 matches 12 bases. The CDR3 runs 14 residues. V trimming: 6 bases; J trimming: 2 bases; junction bases outside the gene matches: 4. Germline V gene sequence: CDR1 DFQATT, CDR2 SNEGSKA (reference sequence).

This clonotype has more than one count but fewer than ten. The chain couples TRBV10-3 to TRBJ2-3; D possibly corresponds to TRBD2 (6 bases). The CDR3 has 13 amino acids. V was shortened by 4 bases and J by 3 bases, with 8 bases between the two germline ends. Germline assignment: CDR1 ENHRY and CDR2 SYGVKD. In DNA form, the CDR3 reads TGTGCCATCAGTGGGCGGGGAACAGATACGCAGTATTTT. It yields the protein CAISGRGTDTQYF.

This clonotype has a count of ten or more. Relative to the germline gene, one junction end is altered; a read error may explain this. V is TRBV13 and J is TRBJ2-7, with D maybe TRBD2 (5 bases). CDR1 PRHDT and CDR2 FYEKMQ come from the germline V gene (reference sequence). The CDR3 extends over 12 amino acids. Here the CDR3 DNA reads TGTGCCAGCAGCATAGGGAGTTACGAGCAGTACTTC. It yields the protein CASSIGSYEQYF.